This TCR beta chain was recorded in a study of T-cell reconstitution after alpha-beta-depleted transplantation in children. This clonotype has a handful of counts. Preparation of the TCRbeta library was carried out with unique molecular identifiers. TCRdb re-called the PCR reads with MiXCR, one entry per CDR3 protein. The table includes about 540,000 distinct CDR3 sequences, about 16% detected once. The CDR3 is 16 amino acids. The ends were cut back, 2 bases at V and 2 bases at J, with 16 bases in the middle. Looked up from germline, CDR1 is MGHRA and CDR2 is YSYEKL. This TCR derives from a human donor who donated a stem cell graft to a child with acute lymphoblastic leukemia. The material was PBMCs from the stem cell graft donor, obtained from the stem cell graft. The V call is TRBV4-1, the J call TRBJ2-7, with D hard to call. The CDR3 reads CASSQRALGSAYEQYF. CDR3 nucleotides: TGCGCCAGCAGCCAAAGGGCCCTTGGCAGTGCCTACGAGCAGTACTTC.